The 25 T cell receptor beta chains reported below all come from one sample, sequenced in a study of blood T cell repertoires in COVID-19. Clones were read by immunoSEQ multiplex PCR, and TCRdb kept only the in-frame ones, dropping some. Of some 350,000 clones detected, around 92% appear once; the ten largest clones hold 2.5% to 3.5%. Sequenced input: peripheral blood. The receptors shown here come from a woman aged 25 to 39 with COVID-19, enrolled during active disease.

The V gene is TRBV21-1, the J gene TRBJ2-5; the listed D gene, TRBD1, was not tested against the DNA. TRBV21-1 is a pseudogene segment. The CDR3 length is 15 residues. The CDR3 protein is CASSKPGDRELTQYF. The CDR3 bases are TGTGCCAGCAGCAAACCGGGGGACAGGGAGTTAACCCAGTACTTC.

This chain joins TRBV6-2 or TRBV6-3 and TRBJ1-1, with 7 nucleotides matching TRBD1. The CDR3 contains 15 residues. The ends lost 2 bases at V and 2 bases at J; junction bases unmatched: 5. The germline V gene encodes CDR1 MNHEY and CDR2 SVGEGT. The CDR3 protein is CASSYLPGGNTEAFF. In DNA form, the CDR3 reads TGTGCCAGCAGTTACCTCCCAGGGGGAAACACTGAAGCTTTCTTT.

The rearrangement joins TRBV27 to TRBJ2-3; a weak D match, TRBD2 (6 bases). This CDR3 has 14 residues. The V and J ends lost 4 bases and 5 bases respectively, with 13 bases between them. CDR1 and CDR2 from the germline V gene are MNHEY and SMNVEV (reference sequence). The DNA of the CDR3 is TGTGCCAGCAGTTGGGCGGGACCTCGAGATACGCAGTATTTT. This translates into CASSWAGPRDTQYF.

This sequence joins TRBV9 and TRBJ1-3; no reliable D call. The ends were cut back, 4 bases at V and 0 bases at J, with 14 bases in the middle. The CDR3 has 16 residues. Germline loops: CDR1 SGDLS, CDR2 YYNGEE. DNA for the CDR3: TGTGCCAGCAGCCTCAAGGAGGGCCCCTCTGGAAACACCATATATTTT. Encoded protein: CASSLKEGPSGNTIYF. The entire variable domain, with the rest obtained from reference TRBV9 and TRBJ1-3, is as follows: DSGVTQTPKHLITATGQRVTLRCSPRSGDLSVYWYQQSLDQGLQFLIQYYNGEERAKGNILERFSAQQFPDLHSELNLSSLELGDSALYFCASSLKEGPSGNTIYFGEGSWLTVV.

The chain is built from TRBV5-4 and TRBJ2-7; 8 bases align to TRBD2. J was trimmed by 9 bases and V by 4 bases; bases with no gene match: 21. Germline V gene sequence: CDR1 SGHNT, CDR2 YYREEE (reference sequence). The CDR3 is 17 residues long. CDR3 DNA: TGTGCCAGCAGCGCCCGCGGGGGGACGGCCTCCCTCGGGGGGCAGTACTTC. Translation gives CASSARGGTASLGGQYF.

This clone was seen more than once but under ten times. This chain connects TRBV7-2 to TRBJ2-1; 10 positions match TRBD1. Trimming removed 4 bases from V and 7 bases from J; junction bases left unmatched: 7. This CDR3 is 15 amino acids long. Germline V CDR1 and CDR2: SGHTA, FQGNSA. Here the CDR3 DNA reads TGTGCCAGCAGCTCCGCCGGGACAGGGGCGAATGAGCAGTTCTTC. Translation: CASSSAGTGANEQFF.

CDR3 DNA sequence: TGTGCCAGCAGCGCAATCCGGGACAGCTCTGGAAACACCATATATTTT. Amino acids: CASSAIRDSSGNTIYF. The chain recombines TRBV5-5 with TRBJ1-3, with TRBD1 identical over 7 bases. The germline V gene has CDR1 SGHKS and CDR2 YYEKEE (reference sequence). The CDR3 is made up of 16 amino acids. Trimming at V came to 4 bases and at J to 0 bases, leaving 7 bases not matched to a gene.

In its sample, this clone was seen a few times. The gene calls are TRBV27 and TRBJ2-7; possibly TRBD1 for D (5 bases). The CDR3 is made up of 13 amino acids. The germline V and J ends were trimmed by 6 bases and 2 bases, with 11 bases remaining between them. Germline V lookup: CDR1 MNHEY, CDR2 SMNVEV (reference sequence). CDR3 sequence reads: CASSWGRTYEQYF. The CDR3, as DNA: TGTGCCAGCAGCTGGGGCAGGACCTACGAGCAGTACTTC.

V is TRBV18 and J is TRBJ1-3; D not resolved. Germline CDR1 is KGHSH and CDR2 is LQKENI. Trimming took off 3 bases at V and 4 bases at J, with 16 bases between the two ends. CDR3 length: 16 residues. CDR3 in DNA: TGTGCCAGCTCACCCGGGGAGGTTTCGGGAGGAAACACCATATATTTT. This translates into CASSPGEVSGGNTIYF.

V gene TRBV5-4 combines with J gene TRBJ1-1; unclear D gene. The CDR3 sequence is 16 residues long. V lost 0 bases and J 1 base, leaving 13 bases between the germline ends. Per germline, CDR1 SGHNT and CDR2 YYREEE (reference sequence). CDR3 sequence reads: CASSLARRLPNTEAFF. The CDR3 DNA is TGTGCCAGCAGCTTGGCCAGGCGTCTACCGAACACTGAAGCTTTCTTT.

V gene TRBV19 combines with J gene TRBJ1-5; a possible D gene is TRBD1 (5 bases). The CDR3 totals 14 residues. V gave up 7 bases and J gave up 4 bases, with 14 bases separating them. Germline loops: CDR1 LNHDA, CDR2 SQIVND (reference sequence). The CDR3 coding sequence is TGTGCCAGTAAGGCAGGGCCTAGGAATCAGCCCCAGCATTTT. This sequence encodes CASKAGPRNQPQHF.

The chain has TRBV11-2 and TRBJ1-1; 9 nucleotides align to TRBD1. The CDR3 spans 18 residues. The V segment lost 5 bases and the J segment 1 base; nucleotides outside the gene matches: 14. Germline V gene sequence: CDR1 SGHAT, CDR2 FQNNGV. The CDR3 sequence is CASSGLARDREGNTEAFF. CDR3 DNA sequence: TGTGCCAGCAGCGGGTTGGCCCGGGACAGGGAGGGGAACACTGAAGCTTTCTTT.

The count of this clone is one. CDR3 in DNA: TGTGCCGCGGGGATCCAGAACACTGAAGCTTTCTTT. Amino acid sequence: CAAGIQNTEAFF. The chain carries TRBV10-3 and TRBJ1-1; no firm D call. The CDR3 is 12 residues long. With 11 bases removed from V and 1 base from J, the gap between germline ends came to 11 bases. The germline CDR1 and CDR2 sequences are ENHRY and SYGVKD.

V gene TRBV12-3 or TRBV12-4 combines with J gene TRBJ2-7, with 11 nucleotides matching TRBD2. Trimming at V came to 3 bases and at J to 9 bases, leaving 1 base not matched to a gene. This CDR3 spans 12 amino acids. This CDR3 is CASSFGLAGQYF. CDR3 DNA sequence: TGTGCCAGCAGTTTTGGACTAGCGGGGCAGTACTTC.

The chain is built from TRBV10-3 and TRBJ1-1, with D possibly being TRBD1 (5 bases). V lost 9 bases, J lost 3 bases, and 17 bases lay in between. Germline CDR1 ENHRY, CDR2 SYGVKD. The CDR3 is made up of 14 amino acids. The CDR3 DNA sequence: TGTGCCATAGGCAGGGATTATGGGGACACTGAAGCTTTCTTT. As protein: CAIGRDYGDTEAFF.

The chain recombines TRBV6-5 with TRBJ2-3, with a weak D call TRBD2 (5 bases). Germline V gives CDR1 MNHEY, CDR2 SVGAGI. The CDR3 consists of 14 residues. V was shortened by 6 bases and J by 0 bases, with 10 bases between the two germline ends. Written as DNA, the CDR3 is TGTGCCAGCAGCCGCAGCGGCAGCACAGATACGCAGTATTTT. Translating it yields CASSRSGSTDTQYF.

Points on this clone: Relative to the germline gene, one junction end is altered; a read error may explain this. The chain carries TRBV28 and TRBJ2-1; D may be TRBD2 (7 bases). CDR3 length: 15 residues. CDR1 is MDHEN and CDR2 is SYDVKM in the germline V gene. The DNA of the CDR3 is TGTGCCAGCAGTAGGGGGGGGCTCTCCCACAATGAGCAGTTCTTC. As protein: CASSRGGLSHNEQFF.

The CDR3 nucleotides read TGTGCCAGCAGCTTAGGGAAGGGGGCGCGTGAAAAACTGTTTTTT. As protein: CASSLGKGAREKLFF. The genes are TRBV7-9 and TRBJ1-4; 7 bases agree with TRBD1. Germline V gives CDR1 SEHNR, CDR2 FQNEAQ (reference sequence). The CDR3 is made up of 15 amino acids. J was trimmed by 7 bases and V by 1 base; bases with no gene match: 6. Combining the CDR3 with reference TRBV7-9 and TRBJ1-4 gives the whole variable domain DTGVSQNPRHKITKRGQNVTFRCDPISEHNRLYWYRQTLGQGPEFLTYFQNEAQLEKSRLLSDRFSAERPKGSFSTLEIQRTEQGDSAMYLCASSLGKGAREKLFFGSGTQLSVL.

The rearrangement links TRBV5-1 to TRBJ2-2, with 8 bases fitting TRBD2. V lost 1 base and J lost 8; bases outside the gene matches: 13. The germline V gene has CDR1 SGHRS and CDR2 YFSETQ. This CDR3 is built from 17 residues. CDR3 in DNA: TGCGCCAGCAGCTTGATTAGCGGGACTGTACCCGAGGGGGAGCTGTTTTTT. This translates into CASSLISGTVPEGELFF.

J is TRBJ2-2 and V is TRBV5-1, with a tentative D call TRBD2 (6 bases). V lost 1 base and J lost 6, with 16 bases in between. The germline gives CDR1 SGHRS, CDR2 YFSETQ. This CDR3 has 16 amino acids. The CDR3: CASSLRAASDPGELFF. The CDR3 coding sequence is TGCGCCAGCAGCTTGAGGGCGGCTAGCGATCCCGGGGAGCTGTTTTTT.

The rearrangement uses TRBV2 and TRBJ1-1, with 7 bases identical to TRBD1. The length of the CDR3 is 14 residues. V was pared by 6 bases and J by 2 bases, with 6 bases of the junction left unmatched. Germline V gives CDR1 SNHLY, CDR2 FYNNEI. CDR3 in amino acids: CASSLQGTNTEAFF. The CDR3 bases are TGTGCCAGCAGCCTACAGGGGACAAACACTGAAGCTTTCTTT.

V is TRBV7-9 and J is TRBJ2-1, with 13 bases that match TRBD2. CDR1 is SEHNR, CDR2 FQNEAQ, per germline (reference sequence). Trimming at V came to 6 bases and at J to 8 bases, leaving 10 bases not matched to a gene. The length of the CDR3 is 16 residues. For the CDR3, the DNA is TGTGCCAGCAGTTCCTTAACTAGCGGGAGGGGCGATGAGCAGTTCTTC. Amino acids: CASSSLTSGRGDEQFF.

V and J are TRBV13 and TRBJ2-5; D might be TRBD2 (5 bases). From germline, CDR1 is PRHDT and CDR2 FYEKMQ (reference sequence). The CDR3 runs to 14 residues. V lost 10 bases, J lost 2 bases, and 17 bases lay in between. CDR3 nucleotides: TGTGCCACAAAACGTGGGGAGCGACAAGAGACCCAGTACTTC. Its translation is CATKRGERQETQYF. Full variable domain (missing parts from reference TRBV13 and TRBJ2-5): AAGVIQSPRHLIKEKRETATLKCYPIPRHDTVYWYQQGPGQDPQFLISFYEKMQSDKGSIPDRFSAQQFSDYHSELNMSSLELGDSALYFCATKRGERQETQYFGPGTRLLVL.

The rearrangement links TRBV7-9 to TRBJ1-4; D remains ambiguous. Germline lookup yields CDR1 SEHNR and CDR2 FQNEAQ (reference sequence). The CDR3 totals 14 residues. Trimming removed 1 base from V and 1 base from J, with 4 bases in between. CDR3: CASSLELTNEKLFF. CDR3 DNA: TGTGCCAGCAGCTTAGAGCTAACTAATGAAAAACTGTTTTTT.

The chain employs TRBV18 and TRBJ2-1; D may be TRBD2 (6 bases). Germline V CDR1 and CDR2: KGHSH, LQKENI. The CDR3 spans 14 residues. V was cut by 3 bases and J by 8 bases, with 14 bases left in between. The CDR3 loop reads CASSPSSWGDEQFF. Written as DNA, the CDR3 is TGTGCCAGCTCACCTTCATCCTGGGGGGATGAGCAGTTCTTC.